The T cell receptor beta chain under discussion was sequenced for a study of OX40 agonist ivuxolimab in advanced cancers. The CDR3 spans 13 residues. Germline lookup yields CDR1 LNHDA and CDR2 SQIVND (reference sequence). Trimming left V 3 bases short and J 4 bases short, with 8 bases between. This table comes from immunoSEQ multiplex PCR, and its TCRdb copy is limited to in-frame clones, with some not included. This table has 60,000 to 85,000 clones, roughly nine tenths appearing once. The starting material was CD4+ or CD8+ T cells sorted from blood, obtained in a trial of the OX40 agonist ivuxolimab. This sequence originates from an adult with an advanced solid tumor such as melanoma, head and neck, liver or kidney cancer. The chain links TRBV19 to TRBJ2-3, with D uncertain. CDR3 sequence: CASSIRLPDTQYF. The CDR3 nucleotides read TGTGCCAGTAGTATTAGGTTACCAGATACGCAGTATTTT.